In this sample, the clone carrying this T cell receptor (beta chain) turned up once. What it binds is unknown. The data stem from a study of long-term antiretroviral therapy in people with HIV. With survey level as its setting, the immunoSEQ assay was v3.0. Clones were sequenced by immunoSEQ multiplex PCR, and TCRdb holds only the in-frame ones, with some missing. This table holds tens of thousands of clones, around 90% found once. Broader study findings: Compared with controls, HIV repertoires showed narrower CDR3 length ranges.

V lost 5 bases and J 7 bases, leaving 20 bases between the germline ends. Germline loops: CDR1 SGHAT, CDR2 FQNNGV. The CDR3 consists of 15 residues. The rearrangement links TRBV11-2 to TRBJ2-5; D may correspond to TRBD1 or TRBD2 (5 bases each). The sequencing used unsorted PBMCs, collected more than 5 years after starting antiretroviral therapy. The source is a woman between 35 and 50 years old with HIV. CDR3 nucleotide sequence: TGTGCCAGCAGCGCTGGGGGAAATAGTGGGGGGACCCAGTACTTC. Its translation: CASSAGGNSGGTQYF.